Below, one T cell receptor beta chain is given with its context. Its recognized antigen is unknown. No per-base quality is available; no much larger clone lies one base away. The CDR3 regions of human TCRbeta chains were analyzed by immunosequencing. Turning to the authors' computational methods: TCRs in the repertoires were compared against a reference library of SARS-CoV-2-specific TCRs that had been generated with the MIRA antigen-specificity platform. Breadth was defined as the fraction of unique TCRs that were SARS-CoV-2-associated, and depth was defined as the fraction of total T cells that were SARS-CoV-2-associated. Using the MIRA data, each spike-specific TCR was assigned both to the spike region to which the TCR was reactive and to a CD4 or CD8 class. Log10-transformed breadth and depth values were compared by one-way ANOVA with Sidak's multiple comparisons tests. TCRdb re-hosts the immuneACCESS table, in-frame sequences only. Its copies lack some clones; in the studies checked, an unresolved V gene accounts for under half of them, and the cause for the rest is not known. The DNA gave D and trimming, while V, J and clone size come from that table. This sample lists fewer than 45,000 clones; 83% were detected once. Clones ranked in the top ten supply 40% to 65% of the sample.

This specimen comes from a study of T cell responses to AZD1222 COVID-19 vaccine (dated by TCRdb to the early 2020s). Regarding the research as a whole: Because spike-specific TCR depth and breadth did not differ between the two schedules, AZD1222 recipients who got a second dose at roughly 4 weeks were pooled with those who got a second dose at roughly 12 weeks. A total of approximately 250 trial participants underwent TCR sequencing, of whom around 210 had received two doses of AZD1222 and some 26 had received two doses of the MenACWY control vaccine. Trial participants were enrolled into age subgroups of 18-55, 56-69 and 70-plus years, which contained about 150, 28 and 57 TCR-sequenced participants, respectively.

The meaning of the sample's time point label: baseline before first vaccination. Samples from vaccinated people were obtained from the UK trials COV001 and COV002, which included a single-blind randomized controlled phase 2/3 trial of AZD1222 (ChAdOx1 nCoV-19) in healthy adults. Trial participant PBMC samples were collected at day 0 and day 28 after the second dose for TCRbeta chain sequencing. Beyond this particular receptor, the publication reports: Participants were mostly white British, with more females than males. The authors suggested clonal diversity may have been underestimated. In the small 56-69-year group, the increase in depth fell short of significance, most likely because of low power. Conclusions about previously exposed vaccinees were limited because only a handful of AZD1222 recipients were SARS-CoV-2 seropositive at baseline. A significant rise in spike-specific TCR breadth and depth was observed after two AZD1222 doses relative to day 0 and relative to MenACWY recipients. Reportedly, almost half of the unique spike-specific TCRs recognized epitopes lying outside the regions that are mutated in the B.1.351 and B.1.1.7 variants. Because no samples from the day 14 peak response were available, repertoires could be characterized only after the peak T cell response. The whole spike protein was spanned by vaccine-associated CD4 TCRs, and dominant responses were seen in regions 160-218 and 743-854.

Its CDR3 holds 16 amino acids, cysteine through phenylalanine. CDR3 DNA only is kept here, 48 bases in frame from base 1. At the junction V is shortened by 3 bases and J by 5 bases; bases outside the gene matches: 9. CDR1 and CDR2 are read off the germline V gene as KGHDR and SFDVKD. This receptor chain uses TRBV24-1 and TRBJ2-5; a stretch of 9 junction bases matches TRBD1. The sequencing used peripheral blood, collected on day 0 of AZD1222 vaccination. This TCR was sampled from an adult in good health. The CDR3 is CATSDTPGQGSETQYF. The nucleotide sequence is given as TGTGCCACCAGTGATACTCCGGGACAGGGATCGGAGACCCAGTACTTC.